The 23 T cell receptor beta chains below come from one sample, sequenced in a study of shared clonotypes between healthy human individuals. Clones were read by immunoSEQ multiplex PCR, and TCRdb kept only the in-frame ones, dropping some. This sample has over a million clones, with over 95% found just once. Material: naive CD4+ T cells sorted from blood. Subset of the sample: CD45RA+ positively selected. These TCRs come from a man aged 30 to 39 in good health.

V usage is TRBV6-5 and J usage is TRBJ2-1; TRBD2 might be the D (5 bases). Trimming took off 8 bases at V and 9 bases at J, with 11 bases between the two ends. The CDR3 is made up of 11 amino acids. CDR1 is MNHEY, CDR2 SVGAGI, per germline. CDR3 sequence (DNA): TGTGCCAGCTCTGAGGGCGGTGAGCAGTTCTTC. Its protein product is CASSEGGEQFF.

Points on this clone: The sample has other DNA sequences that encode this CDR3 too. This sequence joins TRBV9 and TRBJ2-1, with D unclear. The V and J ends lost 0 bases and 7 bases respectively, with 5 bases between them. Germline V gene data show CDR1 as SGDLS and CDR2 as YYNGEE. The CDR3 runs to 12 residues. CDR3 amino acids: CASSVAGNEQFF. In DNA form, the CDR3 reads TGTGCCAGCAGCGTAGCCGGGAATGAGCAGTTCTTC.

The rearrangement joins TRBV5-1 to TRBJ2-3, with 8 positions matching TRBD1. The CDR3 sequence is 16 residues long. Germline CDR1 and CDR2: SGHRS and YFSETQ. V shed 3 bases, J shed 0 bases, and the junction held 6 bases outside the gene matches. The CDR3 loop reads CASSSNGQGSTDTQYF. The CDR3 nucleotides read TGCGCCAGCAGCTCTAATGGACAGGGCAGCACAGATACGCAGTATTTT.

The rearrangement links TRBV7-2 to TRBJ2-5, with D maybe TRBD1 (7 bases). The V end lost 1 base, the J end lost 4 bases, and 10 bases lay between the germline ends. The germline gives CDR1 SGHTA, CDR2 FQGNSA. The CDR3 runs 14 residues. The CDR3 nucleotides read TGTGCCAGCAGCTTAGACAGGGGAGGAGAGACCCAGTACTTC. Its protein is CASSLDRGGETQYF.

CDR3 in amino acids: CASSKVSGSSYEQYF. The CDR3 DNA reads TGTGCCAGCAGCAAAGTTAGCGGGAGTTCCTACGAGCAGTACTTC. The chain uses TRBV27 and TRBJ2-7; the match to TRBD2 covers 9 bases. This CDR3 is built from 15 residues. The germline gives CDR1 MNHEY, CDR2 SMNVEV (reference sequence). V shed 6 bases and J 1 base; nucleotides not matched to a gene: 7.

This clone showed up just a few times. This chain connects TRBV27 to TRBJ2-7, with 10 bases fitting TRBD2. V was clipped by 5 bases and J by 6 bases; unmatched bases: 10. Germline CDR1 reads MNHEY; CDR2 reads SMNVEV (reference sequence). CDR3 length equals 15 residues. The CDR3 reads CASSVRRAGGSEQYF. As DNA, the CDR3 is TGTGCCAGCAGTGTTCGAAGAGCGGGAGGGTCCGAGCAGTACTTC.

The J gene is TRBJ1-4, the V gene TRBV11-2, with a weak D call TRBD1 (5 bases). The germline gives CDR1 SGHAT, CDR2 FQNNGV. The CDR3 spans 16 residues. The V and J ends lost 5 bases and 7 bases respectively, with 20 bases between them. The CDR3 sequence: CASSKETGLRGEKLFF. In DNA, the CDR3 is TGTGCCAGCAGCAAAGAAACCGGACTAAGGGGTGAAAAACTGTTTTTT.

V usage is TRBV6-6 and J usage is TRBJ1-2, with no clear D. The CDR3 extends over 13 amino acids. CDR1 is MNHNY, CDR2 SVGAGI, per germline (reference sequence). V lost 2 bases and J lost 4, with 8 bases in between. The CDR3 spells CASSYGSIYGYTF. CDR3 sequence (DNA): TGTGCCAGCAGTTACGGCAGCATCTATGGCTACACCTTC.

V usage is TRBV9 and J usage is TRBJ2-5; 7 bases are shared with TRBD2. After removal of 4 bases from V and 5 bases from J, the junction contained 11 bases not matched to a gene. The CDR3 contains 15 residues. Germline lookup yields CDR1 SGDLS and CDR2 YYNGEE. The CDR3 loop reads CASSTGGSKYETQYF. The CDR3 DNA follows: TGTGCCAGCAGCACCGGCGGGAGCAAGTATGAGACCCAGTACTTC.

This rearrangement joins TRBV7-9 to TRBJ2-1; D gene unclear. The CDR3 contains 12 residues. Germline assignment: CDR1 SEHNR and CDR2 FQNEAQ (reference sequence). Trimming shortened V by 5 bases and J by 5 bases, and 7 bases separated the two germline ends. CDR3 in DNA: TGTGCCAGCAGCCTGCCCCACAATGAGCAGTTCTTC. Translated: CASSLPHNEQFF.

The genes are TRBV5-1 and TRBJ1-2, with D possibly matching TRBD1 (5 bases). In germline, CDR1 is SGHRS, CDR2 YFSETQ. Trimming pared 3 bases from V and 7 bases from J, leaving 19 bases between. The CDR3 runs 15 residues. The CDR3, as DNA: TGCGCCAGCAGCTCAACCAGACTCCAGGGTAGTGGCTACACCTTC. Protein product: CASSSTRLQGSGYTF.

The rearrangement uses TRBV4-2 and TRBJ2-1; 9 positions agree with TRBD2. CDR1 and CDR2 (germline): LGHNA, YNFKEQ. Germline trimming cut 4 bases from V and 6 bases from J; bases unmatched to any gene: 10. This CDR3 region has 16 residues. The DNA of the CDR3 is TGTGCCAGCAGCCTCGTGGCGGGAGGGCCTGGCAATGAGCAGTTCTTC. Translating it yields CASSLVAGGPGNEQFF.

The genes are TRBV14 and TRBJ2-1; D unresolved. V was shortened by 0 bases and J by 8 bases, with 5 bases between the two germline ends. The CDR3 has 12 amino acids. Germline V gene data show CDR1 as SGHDN and CDR2 as FVKESK. CDR3 loop: CASSQDGDEQFF. The CDR3 nucleotides read TGTGCCAGCAGCCAAGACGGTGATGAGCAGTTCTTC.

The rearrangement links TRBV9 to TRBJ2-7; D is undetermined. The germline V gene has CDR1 SGDLS and CDR2 YYNGEE. V dropped 1 base and J dropped 9 bases, with 14 bases sitting between them. The CDR3 covers 13 residues. The CDR3: CASSVSVGERQYF. CDR3 bases: TGTGCCAGCAGCGTAAGTGTGGGCGAACGGCAGTACTTC.

The chain recombines TRBV6-5 with TRBJ2-1; maybe TRBD2 (5 bases). Germline V CDR1 and CDR2: MNHEY, SVGAGI. The CDR3 runs 15 residues. The V end lost 5 bases, the J end lost 2 bases, and 13 bases lay between the germline ends. CDR3: CASSRGRGTYNEQFF. The CDR3 nucleotides read TGTGCCAGCAGTAGAGGACGGGGAACCTACAATGAGCAGTTCTTC.

This clone is a singleton in its sample. The chain combines TRBV4-2 with TRBJ1-5; 7 nucleotides match TRBD1. After removal of 1 base from V and 6 bases from J, the junction contained 6 bases not matched to a gene. CDR1 is LGHNA and CDR2 is YNFKEQ in the germline V gene. The CDR3 has 15 residues. The CDR3 reads CASSQADRTGQPQHF. CDR3 nucleotide sequence: TGTGCCAGCAGCCAAGCGGACAGGACGGGTCAGCCCCAGCATTTT.

The chain has TRBV4-3 and TRBJ2-7; D perhaps matches TRBD2 (7 bases). The CDR3 has 16 residues. Germline CDR1 is LGHNA and CDR2 is YSLEER. V was pared by 2 bases and J by 3 bases, with 17 bases between. The CDR3 sequence: CASSQSGTSANYEQYF. The CDR3 DNA reads TGCGCCAGCAGCCAAAGCGGGACATCGGCTAACTACGAGCAGTACTTC.

The CDR3: CASSQAGETSYEQYF. DNA for the CDR3: TGCGCCAGCAGCCAAGCAGGGGAAACCTCCTACGAGCAGTACTTC. The chain joins TRBV4-1 to TRBJ2-7; D is possibly TRBD1 (6 bases). This CDR3 contains 15 residues. In germline, CDR1 is MGHRA, CDR2 YSYEKL. V lost 1 base and J 0 bases, leaving 10 bases between the germline ends.

This clone occurred once. J is TRBJ2-3 and V is TRBV2; D is unclear. The CDR3 totals 14 residues. With 2 bases removed from V and 2 bases from J, the gap between germline ends came to 8 bases. Germline V lookup: CDR1 SNHLY, CDR2 FYNNEI. In nucleotides, the CDR3 is TGTGCCAGCAGTGAACAACTATCCACAGATACGCAGTATTTT. This codes for CASSEQLSTDTQYF.

This chain connects TRBV4-1 to TRBJ2-1; 12 bases match TRBD2. Germline values: CDR1 MGHRA, CDR2 YSYEKL. After removal of 0 bases from V and 8 bases from J, the junction contained 8 bases not matched to a gene. The CDR3 runs to 17 residues. CDR3 in DNA: TGCGCCAGCAGCCAAGAAACGAGACTAGCGGGAGAGGATGAGCAGTTCTTC. Translation: CASSQETRLAGEDEQFF.

The chain combines TRBV7-9 with TRBJ1-3, with D possibly TRBD1 on 5 matching bases. Germline CDR1 is SEHNR and CDR2 is FQNEAQ (reference sequence). The CDR3 contains 14 residues. V was shortened by 2 bases and J by 3 bases, with 8 bases between the two germline ends. CDR3 region: CASSLLGLGNTIYF. The CDR3 DNA follows: TGTGCCAGCAGCTTACTGGGGCTTGGAAACACCATATATTTT.

V is TRBV4-2 and J is TRBJ2-3; D could derive from TRBD1 or TRBD2 (6 bases each). Trimming stripped 4 bases from V and 0 bases from J, with 17 bases between. This CDR3 region has 17 residues. Germline CDR1 is LGHNA and CDR2 is YNFKEQ. The CDR3 sequence: CASSPHPWGASTDTQYF. The CDR3 region has the DNA TGTGCCAGCAGCCCGCACCCATGGGGGGCTAGCACAGATACGCAGTATTTT.

The rearrangement links TRBV5-6 to TRBJ1-5, with 7 bases that match TRBD1. Germline-derived CDR1 and CDR2 are SGHDT and YYEEEE. With 4 bases clipped from V and 12 bases from J, the junction kept 7 bases outside the gene matches. The CDR3 covers 12 residues. CDR3 region: CASSQGQRIQHF. In nucleotides, the CDR3 is TGTGCCAGCAGCCAGGGACAGCGTATCCAGCATTTT.